The clone carrying this T cell receptor (beta chain) was recorded once. What it recognizes is unknown. CDR1 and CDR2 from the germline V gene are SGHVS and FQNEAQ. Trimming shortened V by 5 bases and J by 4 bases, and 10 bases separated the two germline ends. The CDR3 loop spans 13 amino acids. The assay used deep level. Across several immunoSEQ plates, the genomic DNA of each subset was split evenly. Assay used: immunoSEQ multiplex PCR; TCRdb lists only in-frame clones, some missing. The sample records 900,000 to 1,200,000 clones, around 82% being singletons. The data stem from a study of shared clonotypes between healthy human individuals. General study results and limits: In contrast to clonotypes shared by all four donors, non-shared clonotypes had lower generation probabilities. It was the few donors that limited the genetic and exposure-history diversity represented.

This chain uses TRBV7-8 with TRBJ2-3; perhaps TRBD2 as D (6 bases). Input material: memory CD4+ T cells from PBMCs. The subset: CD45RA-negative fraction. This TCR was recovered from a young man in good health. Some clones in this sample may be carry-over from other donors' samples. CDR3 coding DNA: TGTGCCAGCAGCATGGGGACTGCAGATACGCAGTATTTT. The encoded protein is CASSMGTADTQYF.